This TCR beta chain came from a study of cytomegalovirus exposure and HLA in healthy donors. Study-level results: Most of the CMV-associated TCR beta chains (in a later analysis) appeared to be HLA-restricted. Associated with HLA alleles at 0.05 false discovery rate in a later analysis were about 17,000 TCR beta sequences.

A few counts support this clone. The antigen is unknown. Other DNA sequences in this sample translate to the same CDR3. The PCR made use of 60 Vbeta and 13 Jbeta primers. How the authors handled the data: The count from a later analysis was 65 million to 90 million unique TCR beta chains, approximately 9.9 million of them shared. The method was immunoSEQ multiplex PCR; TCRdb's version includes in-frame clones alone and lacks a portion of them. Clone size and the V and J calls come from that table; the DNA yielded D and trimming. Found here are under 150,000 clones, 76% of them singletons; the top ten hold roughly 1.8%. These donors, healthy bone marrow donors, were studied. Trimming took 0 bases from V and 7 from J, leaving 13 bases between them. CDR3 length: 14 residues. The V gene's germline CDR1 is SGHVS and CDR2 FQNEAQ.

This TCR was sampled from a female donor in good health and CMV-seropositive. Material: PBMCs. J is TRBJ2-7 and V is TRBV7-8, with a possible D match to TRBD1 (5 bases). In DNA, the CDR3 is TGTGCCAGCAGCTTAGCCCAGGGCGGAGCGGAGCAGTACTTC. Amino acid sequence: CASSLAQGGAEQYF.